These 22 T cell receptor beta chains originate from one sample sequenced in a study of OX40 agonist ivuxolimab in advanced cancers. The method was immunoSEQ multiplex PCR; TCRdb's version includes in-frame clones alone and lacks a portion of them. Among over 100,000 clones listed, about 93% were seen once. The sequencing here drew on CD4+ or CD8+ T cells sorted from blood, taken in a trial of the OX40 agonist ivuxolimab. The receptors originated from an adult with an advanced solid tumor such as melanoma, head and neck, liver or kidney cancer.

V is TRBV10-3 and J is TRBJ2-7; D may be TRBD1 or TRBD2 (6 bases each). The CDR3 is 12 amino acids. Germline V lookup: CDR1 ENHRY, CDR2 SYGVKD. V dropped 6 bases and J dropped 4 bases, with 10 bases sitting between them. CDR3 bases: TGTGCCATCAGGGGGGGCCAATACGAGCAGTACTTC. As protein: CAIRGGQYEQYF.

This chain connects TRBV6-1 to TRBJ1-2; 8 bases match TRBD1. Germline CDR1 is MNHNS and CDR2 is SASEGT. Trimming at V came to 3 bases and at J to 8 bases, leaving 5 bases not matched to a gene. The CDR3 is 13 amino acids. CDR3 protein: CASSEGPGGGYTF. CDR3 bases: TGTGCCAGCAGTGAGGGGCCAGGGGGCGGCTACACCTTC.

This clone appeared a single time. This rearrangement joins TRBV11-2 to TRBJ2-2, with TRBD2 matching 15 bases. Germline CDR1 SGHAT, CDR2 FQNNGV. Germline trimming cut 5 bases from V and 1 base from J; bases unmatched to any gene: 2. CDR3 length equals 17 residues. This chain's CDR3 is CASSLGLAGGNTGELFF. CDR3 coding DNA: TGTGCCAGCAGCCTGGGACTAGCGGGAGGGAACACCGGGGAGCTGTTTTTT.

This clone came up once. The gene calls are TRBV7-9 and TRBJ2-3; 10 bases align to TRBD2. This CDR3 is 18 amino acids long. The germline V gene has CDR1 SEHNR and CDR2 FQNEAQ (reference sequence). Trimming removed 7 bases from V and 0 bases from J; junction bases left unmatched: 13. This chain's CDR3 is CASILSGGMLLSTDTQYF. The CDR3 coding sequence is TGTGCCAGCATCCTTAGCGGGGGGATGCTCCTAAGCACAGATACGCAGTATTTT.

The chain uses TRBV5-1 and TRBJ2-6; TRBD1 matches at 7 bases. Looked up from germline, CDR1 is SGHRS and CDR2 is YFSETQ. Unmatched junction bases numbered 4, after V lost 4 bases and J lost 0 bases. The CDR3 spans 16 residues. The CDR3 DNA follows: TGCGCCAGCAGCCGGGACAGCCGCTCTGGGGCCAACGTCCTGACTTTC. It is translated as CASSRDSRSGANVLTF.

V usage is TRBV28 and J usage is TRBJ2-1, with 11 bases aligning to TRBD2. Germline CDR1 MDHEN, CDR2 SYDVKM. This CDR3 comprises 14 residues. V was clipped by 7 bases and J by 8 bases; unmatched bases: 7. The CDR3 DNA follows: TGTGCCAGCAAAACTAGCGGGAGTCCGCATGAGCAGTTCTTC. Translating it yields CASKTSGSPHEQFF.

V usage is TRBV27 and J usage is TRBJ2-2, with D maybe TRBD1 (5 bases). Germline CDR1 is MNHEY and CDR2 is SMNVEV (reference sequence). CDR3 length: 14 residues. The V end was cut by 3 bases, the J end by 8 bases, with 13 bases between. CDR3 sequence reads: CASSFGRTRGELFF. The CDR3 DNA follows: TGTGCCAGCAGTTTCGGCAGGACAAGAGGGGAGCTGTTTTTT.

The rearrangement joins TRBV18 to TRBJ1-5; 7 bases agree with TRBD1. The CDR3 runs to 17 residues. Germline-derived CDR1 and CDR2 are KGHSH and LQKENI. J gave up 6 bases and V 1 base, and 12 bases lay outside the gene matches. CDR3 amino acids: CASSPLPKQGQGQPQHF. CDR3 coding DNA: TGTGCCAGCTCACCACTCCCGAAACAGGGGCAGGGTCAGCCCCAGCATTTT.

The chain has TRBV21-1 and TRBJ2-1; the D call of TRBD1 is as the table states it, not checked on the DNA. TRBV21-1 is classified as a pseudogene. CDR3 length: 16 residues. The CDR3 loop reads CASSAQTGLSLDEQFF. DNA of the CDR3: TGTGCCAGCAGCGCCCAGACAGGGTTAAGTTTGGATGAGCAGTTCTTC.

The chain carries TRBV5-1 and TRBJ2-6; D is uncertain. Between the trimmed V and J ends, which lost 1 base and 1 base, there was a span of 3 bases. The length of the CDR3 is 14 residues. Per germline, CDR1 SGHRS and CDR2 YFSETQ. In nucleotides, the CDR3 is TGCGCCAGCAGCTTGAGTTCTGGGGCCAACGTCCTGACTTTC. Its translation is CASSLSSGANVLTF.

The chain has TRBV5-1 and TRBJ2-7; TRBD1 is a possible D gene (5 bases). This CDR3 has 13 amino acids. Between the trimmed V and J ends, which lost 5 bases and 6 bases, there was a span of 15 bases. CDR1 is SGHRS and CDR2 is YFSETQ in the germline V gene. CDR3 residues: CASRVGLATEQYF. The CDR3 region has the DNA TGCGCCAGCAGGGTGGGGCTCGCGACCGAGCAGTACTTC.

The rearrangement joins TRBV9 to TRBJ1-1; no definite D call. This CDR3 contains 17 residues. V shed 0 bases and J shed 1 base, with 16 bases lying between them. CDR1 and CDR2 from the germline V gene are SGDLS and YYNGEE. The CDR3 nucleotides read TGTGCCAGCAGCGTAGGCCAGTGGGAAGGGCCGAACACTGAAGCTTTCTTT. Translating gives CASSVGQWEGPNTEAFF.

This CDR3 reads CASTRESDTQYF. In nucleotides, the CDR3 is TGTGCCAGCACCCGAGAGTCGGATACGCAGTATTTT. The V and J genes are TRBV28 and TRBJ2-3; D remains unclear. Trimming pared 7 bases from V and 6 bases from J, leaving 11 bases between. CDR1 and CDR2 from the germline V gene are MDHEN and SYDVKM. CDR3 size: 12 residues.

The V gene is TRBV5-1, the J gene TRBJ1-2; D unresolved. The CDR3 has 13 residues. Trimming removed 2 bases from V and 8 bases from J, with 13 bases in between. Germline CDR1 SGHRS, CDR2 YFSETQ. The CDR3 DNA reads as TGCGCCAGCAGCTTCGGTTCGGAGGTGGGCTACACCTTC. Residues: CASSFGSEVGYTF.

In this sample, this clone turned up once. J is TRBJ1-5 and V is TRBV28; 9 nucleotides align to TRBD1. The CDR3 is made up of 17 amino acids. Germline assignment: CDR1 MDHEN and CDR2 SYDVKM. V lost 2 bases and J lost 4; bases outside the gene matches: 9. In DNA, the CDR3 is TGTGCCAGCAGTTTAGCAGGACAGGGGAAAGGAAATCAGCCCCAGCATTTT. Protein: CASSLAGQGKGNQPQHF. Supplemented by reference TRBV28 and TRBJ1-5, the full variable domain reads DVKVTQSSRYLVKRTGEKVFLECVQDMDHENMFWYRQDPGLGLRLIYFSYDVKMKEKGDIPEGYSVSREKKERFSLILESASTNQTSMYLCASSLAGQGKGNQPQHFGDGTRLSIL.

The chain employs TRBV11-3 and TRBJ2-5, with a tentative D call TRBD2 (6 bases). The CDR3 runs to 14 residues. Germline loops: CDR1 SGHNT, CDR2 YENEEA. Trimming removed 5 bases at V and 2 bases at J, with 12 bases between. The CDR3, as DNA: TGTGCCAGCAGCCGCCGGGGGACTCAAGAGACCCAGTACTTC. It yields the protein CASSRRGTQETQYF.

The rearrangement uses TRBV2 and TRBJ2-7, with 10 positions matching TRBD2. The V gene end was trimmed by 2 bases and the J gene end by 2 bases; junction bases not matched to a gene: 3. There are 15 residues in the CDR3. Looked up from germline, CDR1 is SNHLY and CDR2 is FYNNEI. For the CDR3, the DNA is TGTGCCAGCAGTGAAAGCGGGAGGGCCGCCTACGAGCAGTACTTC. It specifies CASSESGRAAYEQYF.

In DNA form, the CDR3 reads TGTGCCAGCACGGCACTCTATTACGAGCAGTACTTC. Its protein is CASTALYYEQYF. The chain recombines TRBV6-1 with TRBJ2-7; D remains ambiguous. CDR3 length equals 12 residues. V was pared by 7 bases and J by 4 bases, with 11 bases between. Looked up from germline, CDR1 is MNHNS and CDR2 is SASEGT.

The chain employs TRBV25-1 and TRBJ1-3; no firm D call. CDR1 is MGHDK and CDR2 is SYGVNS in the germline V gene. The V and J ends lost 7 bases and 0 bases respectively, with 4 bases between them. This CDR3 has 12 residues. CDR3 nucleotide sequence: TGTGCCAGCATCAGCTCTGGAAACACCATATATTTT. This translates into CASISSGNTIYF.

This clone was seen more than once but under ten times. The CDR3 region is CASSLPRGSFTEAFF. The CDR3, as DNA: TGTGCCAGCAGCCTCCCGAGGGGGTCCTTTACTGAAGCTTTCTTT. The chain links TRBV21-1 to TRBJ1-1; the DNA was not used to check the table's D call, TRBD1. TRBV21-1 is a pseudogene segment. This CDR3 has 15 residues.

The genes are TRBV6-5 and TRBJ1-2; TRBD1 matches at 7 bases. The V and J ends lost 7 bases and 3 bases, in that order; junction bases with no gene match: 5. This CDR3 contains 13 residues. The germline gives CDR1 MNHEY, CDR2 SVGAGI. The DNA for the CDR3 is TGTGCCAGCACGCCTACAGGGGACTATGGCTACACCTTC. Its translation: CASTPTGDYGYTF.

The CDR3 DNA is TGTGCCAGTAGTATAGAAGGGGGGACGCAGTATTTT. This sequence encodes CASSIEGGTQYF. The chain couples TRBV19 to TRBJ2-3; tentatively, D is TRBD1 or TRBD2 (6 bases each). The CDR3 totals 12 residues. V dropped 0 bases and J dropped 9 bases, with 7 bases sitting between them. CDR1 and CDR2 (germline): LNHDA, SQIVND (reference sequence). The variable domain in full, with the rest retrieved from reference TRBV19 and TRBJ2-3, is DGGITQSPKYLFRKEGQNVTLSCEQNLNHDAMYWYRQDPGQGLRLIYYSQIVNDFQKGDIAEGYSVSREKKESFPLTVTSAQKNPTAFYLCASSIEGGTQYFGPGTRLTVL.